This is a list of T cell receptor beta chains from one sample in a study of blood T cell repertoires in COVID-19. Profiling relied on immunoSEQ multiplex PCR, and the TCRdb table lists in-frame clones only, not all of them. The table lists about 68,000 clones, approximately 81% of them singletons. The specimen sequenced was peripheral blood. Every receptor here comes from a middle-aged man with active COVID-19. Each CDR3 is given with its conserved first and last residue. The order of the fields is V gene, J gene, clone size, D gene, CDR3 DNA, CDR3 protein. A D gene is named only where the DNA matches it firmly. Clone size appears in some rows only: once, few, many, or a class for an expanded clone.

v_gene: TRBV29-1; j_gene: TRBJ1-6; abundance: .; d_gene: TRBD1; CDR3nt: TGCAGCGCTTCGGGACAGGGGGGACTCCACTTT; CDR3aa: CSASGQGGLHF
v_gene: TRBV6-5; j_gene: TRBJ2-7; abundance: .; d_gene: TRBD1; CDR3nt: TGTGCCAGCAGTTCCAACAGGGGGGTCCACGAGCAGTACTTC; CDR3aa: CASSSNRGVHEQYF
v_gene: TRBV3-1/TRBV3-2; j_gene: TRBJ2-2; abundance: .; d_gene: TRBD2; CDR3nt: TGTGCCAGCAGCCCAAGCGGGGGGGCAGCCGGGGAGCTGTTTTTT; CDR3aa: CASSPSGGAAGELFF
v_gene: TRBV6-1; j_gene: TRBJ2-1; abundance: .; d_gene: TRBD2; CDR3nt: TGTGCCAGCAGCGAACTCCCGGGGACTAGAAGTTACAATGAGCAGTTCTTC; CDR3aa: CASSELPGTRSYNEQFF
v_gene: TRBV5-4; j_gene: TRBJ1-1; abundance: .; d_gene: .; CDR3nt: TGTGCCAGCAGCCCCCCTATTGGGGCGGGGGACACTGAAGCTTTCTTT; CDR3aa: CASSPPIGAGDTEAFF
v_gene: TRBV10-3; j_gene: TRBJ2-5; abundance: once; d_gene: TRBD2; CDR3nt: TGTGCCATCACCCAGGGGCTAGCGGGGATCGAGACCCAGTACTTC; CDR3aa: CAITQGLAGIETQYF
v_gene: TRBV14; j_gene: TRBJ2-2; abundance: .; d_gene: .; CDR3nt: TGTGCCAGCAGCCAAGATGGAGGAAGAGGGGGTGCTGGGGAGCTGTTTTTT; CDR3aa: CASSQDGGRGGAGELFF
v_gene: TRBV12-5; j_gene: TRBJ2-1; abundance: once; d_gene: .; CDR3nt: TGTGCTAGTGGTTTGGGCGCAGGGGCAACCTACAATGAGCAGTTCTTC; CDR3aa: CASGLGAGATYNEQFF
v_gene: TRBV7-2; j_gene: TRBJ1-5; abundance: .; d_gene: TRBD1; CDR3nt: TGTGCCAGCAGCTTAACAGGGGACCGAAATCAGCCCCAGCATTTT; CDR3aa: CASSLTGDRNQPQHF
v_gene: TRBV4-1; j_gene: TRBJ2-7; abundance: .; d_gene: .; CDR3nt: TGCGCCAGCAGCCAAAACCCCCTAGCTCCGCTCGAGCAGTACTTC; CDR3aa: CASSQNPLAPLEQYF
v_gene: TRBV27; j_gene: TRBJ1-6; abundance: .; d_gene: .; CDR3nt: TGTGCCAGCAGTTATCAGAATTCACCCCTCCACTTT; CDR3aa: CASSYQNSPLHF
v_gene: TRBV5-1; j_gene: TRBJ2-7; abundance: .; d_gene: TRBD1; CDR3nt: TGCGCCAGCAGCTCTCGCTCACGGACAGGGGCCAACGAGCAGTACTTC; CDR3aa: CASSSRSRTGANEQYF
v_gene: TRBV19; j_gene: TRBJ1-1; abundance: .; d_gene: .; CDR3nt: TGTGCCAGTAGCCTGACAGGTGAGGGCACTGAAGCTTTCTTT; CDR3aa: CASSLTGEGTEAFF
v_gene: TRBV7-9; j_gene: TRBJ1-1; abundance: .; d_gene: .; CDR3nt: TGTGCCAGCACCCCCCGGGGGACTGAAGCTTTCTTT; CDR3aa: CASTPRGTEAFF
v_gene: TRBV10-3; j_gene: TRBJ2-6; abundance: .; d_gene: .; CDR3nt: TGTGCCATCAGTGATCCCGGACGGGACTCTGGGGCCAACGTCCTGACTTTC; CDR3aa: CAISDPGRDSGANVLTF
v_gene: TRBV5-6; j_gene: TRBJ2-1; abundance: .; d_gene: .; CDR3nt: TGTGCCAGCAGCTTGGATAGCTTGAGCTCCTACAATGAGCAGTTCTTC; CDR3aa: CASSLDSLSSYNEQFF
v_gene: TRBV2; j_gene: TRBJ2-6; abundance: .; d_gene: TRBD1; CDR3nt: TGTGCCAGCAGGCCGGGACAGGGCGGCTCTGGGGCCAACGTCCTGACTTTC; CDR3aa: CASRPGQGGSGANVLTF
v_gene: TRBV11-2; j_gene: TRBJ2-7; abundance: .; d_gene: TRBD2; CDR3nt: TGTGCCAGCAGCTTGACTAGCGACTACGAGCAGTACTTC; CDR3aa: CASSLTSDYEQYF
v_gene: TRBV2; j_gene: TRBJ1-5; abundance: .; d_gene: .; CDR3nt: TGTGCCAGCAGTGGAGGAAATCAGCCCCAGCATTTT; CDR3aa: CASSGGNQPQHF
v_gene: TRBV19; j_gene: TRBJ1-2; abundance: .; d_gene: .; CDR3nt: TGTGCCAGTAGTATAGAGGGGCGGAATGGCTACACCTTC; CDR3aa: CASSIEGRNGYTF
v_gene: TRBV25-1; j_gene: TRBJ2-1; abundance: many; d_gene: .; CDR3nt: TGTGCCAGCGCCCGGACAGTCGAGCAGTTCTTC; CDR3aa: CASARTVEQFF
v_gene: TRBV2; j_gene: TRBJ2-1; abundance: .; d_gene: TRBD2; CDR3nt: TGTGCCAGCAGTTTAGCCGGGACTAGCGGGAGTGGTGAGCAGTTCTTC; CDR3aa: CASSLAGTSGSGEQFF
v_gene: TRBV7-2; j_gene: TRBJ2-5; abundance: .; d_gene: .; CDR3nt: TGTGCCAGCGGCCAGTCATACCAAGAGACCCAGTACTTC; CDR3aa: CASGQSYQETQYF
v_gene: TRBV19; j_gene: TRBJ1-6; abundance: .; d_gene: TRBD1; CDR3nt: TGTGCCAGTAGTCTAAGGACAGGGGGAAATTCACCCCTCCACTTT; CDR3aa: CASSLRTGGNSPLHF
v_gene: TRBV18; j_gene: TRBJ2-7; abundance: .; d_gene: .; CDR3nt: TGTGCCAGCTCAACCGGGAGCCCCGAGCAGTACTTC; CDR3aa: CASSTGSPEQYF
v_gene: TRBV7-6; j_gene: TRBJ2-5; abundance: .; d_gene: .; CDR3nt: TGTGCCAGCAGCTTAGGCGGGGTAGCATTTGGGGAGACCCAGTACTTC; CDR3aa: CASSLGGVAFGETQYF
v_gene: TRBV30; j_gene: TRBJ1-5; abundance: .; d_gene: TRBD1; CDR3nt: TGTGCCTGGAGTACACCCCTGGACAGGGGAGTCCGCAATCAGCCCCAGCATTTT; CDR3aa: CAWSTPLDRGVRNQPQHF
v_gene: TRBV5-1; j_gene: TRBJ2-3; abundance: .; d_gene: TRBD2; CDR3nt: TGCGCCAGCAGCCCCCTAGCGGGGTTCGGCACAGATACGCAGTATTTT; CDR3aa: CASSPLAGFGTDTQYF
v_gene: TRBV30; j_gene: TRBJ1-2; abundance: .; d_gene: TRBD1; CDR3nt: TGTGCCTGGAGCCGGGACAGGGGGTCGGTCGGCTACACCTTC; CDR3aa: CAWSRDRGSVGYTF
v_gene: TRBV10-2; j_gene: TRBJ2-7; abundance: .; d_gene: .; CDR3nt: TGCGCCAGCAGTGTTGGGGGGTACTACGAGCAGTACTTC; CDR3aa: CASSVGGYYEQYF
v_gene: TRBV7-9; j_gene: TRBJ2-3; abundance: once; d_gene: .; CDR3nt: TGTGCCAGCACGCAGGGCGGAGATACGCAGTATTTT; CDR3aa: CASTQGGDTQYF
v_gene: TRBV3-1/TRBV3-2; j_gene: TRBJ1-1; abundance: few; d_gene: TRBD1; CDR3nt: TGTGCCAGCAGCCCGCGGGACAGACACACTGAAGCTTTCTTT; CDR3aa: CASSPRDRHTEAFF
v_gene: TRBV2; j_gene: TRBJ2-7; abundance: .; d_gene: TRBD1; CDR3nt: TGTGCCAGCAGAGGGAGACAGGGGGGTATCCCCTACGAGCAGTACTTC; CDR3aa: CASRGRQGGIPYEQYF
v_gene: TRBV5-1; j_gene: TRBJ2-7; abundance: .; d_gene: .; CDR3nt: TGCGCCAGCACCCCCTCTAAACCCGTCTACGAGCAGTACTTC; CDR3aa: CASTPSKPVYEQYF
v_gene: TRBV4-2; j_gene: TRBJ1-2; abundance: once; d_gene: .; CDR3nt: TGTGCCAGCAGCCAAGCCCCGTGGGGCGGCCCCTATGGCTACACCTTC; CDR3aa: CASSQAPWGGPYGYTF
v_gene: TRBV30; j_gene: TRBJ2-1; abundance: .; d_gene: TRBD2; CDR3nt: TGTGCCTGGAGTATCTATCCCGGGACTAGCGGAAACAATGAGCAGTTCTTC; CDR3aa: CAWSIYPGTSGNNEQFF
v_gene: TRBV24-1; j_gene: TRBJ2-3; abundance: few; d_gene: .; CDR3nt: TGTGCCACCGGAGACCGAACGCATAGGCGGTATTTT; CDR3aa: CATGDRTHRRYF
v_gene: TRBV30; j_gene: TRBJ1-1; abundance: .; d_gene: .; CDR3nt: TGTGCCTGGAAGGGGCTGAACACTGAAGCTTTCTTT; CDR3aa: CAWKGLNTEAFF
v_gene: TRBV19; j_gene: TRBJ2-7; abundance: .; d_gene: .; CDR3nt: TGTGCCACCTCGGACAGCAAATTCTACGAGCAGTACTTC; CDR3aa: CATSDSKFYEQYF
v_gene: TRBV7-2; j_gene: TRBJ1-5; abundance: .; d_gene: .; CDR3nt: TGTGCCAGCACGCCTTACCTAGGGGTCAATCAGCCCCAGCATTTT; CDR3aa: CASTPYLGVNQPQHF
v_gene: TRBV12-3/TRBV12-4; j_gene: TRBJ1-2; abundance: once; d_gene: .; CDR3nt: TGTGCCAGTGGAGGTCAGGGCTACACCTTC; CDR3aa: CASGGQGYTF
v_gene: TRBV6-1; j_gene: TRBJ2-7; abundance: .; d_gene: .; CDR3nt: TGTGCCAGCAGTGAGCGGGGCTACGAGCAGTACTTC; CDR3aa: CASSERGYEQYF
v_gene: TRBV5-6; j_gene: TRBJ2-1; abundance: once; d_gene: TRBD1; CDR3nt: TGTGCCAGCAGCTGGACAGGTTCTAACCTCTACAATGAGCAGTTCTTC; CDR3aa: CASSWTGSNLYNEQFF
v_gene: TRBV10-3; j_gene: TRBJ2-5; abundance: .; d_gene: .; CDR3nt: TGTGCCATCGGAGGGGGCCAGGGGGGAGAGACCCAGTACTTC; CDR3aa: CAIGGGQGGETQYF
v_gene: TRBV29-1; j_gene: TRBJ2-2; abundance: once; d_gene: TRBD1; CDR3nt: TGCAGCGCCGTCGGGACAGGGGGGAGGTACATCGGGGAGCTGTTTTTT; CDR3aa: CSAVGTGGRYIGELFF
v_gene: TRBV6-5; j_gene: TRBJ2-7; abundance: once; d_gene: .; CDR3nt: TGTGCCAGCAGGCCACCGGGGTCCGGGAACTACGAGCAGTACTTC; CDR3aa: CASRPPGSGNYEQYF
v_gene: TRBV11-2; j_gene: TRBJ1-2; abundance: .; d_gene: TRBD1; CDR3nt: TGTGCCAGCAGCTTAGGACAGGGGGATATCTATGGCTACACCTTC; CDR3aa: CASSLGQGDIYGYTF
v_gene: TRBV9; j_gene: TRBJ2-1; abundance: .; d_gene: .; CDR3nt: TGTGCCAGCAGCGCGGCCGGGACTTCCTACAATGAGCAGTTCTTC; CDR3aa: CASSAAGTSYNEQFF
v_gene: TRBV18; j_gene: TRBJ2-7; abundance: few; d_gene: .; CDR3nt: TGTGCCAGCTCACTCGTACAGGGTTCCTACGAGCAGTACTTC; CDR3aa: CASSLVQGSYEQYF
v_gene: TRBV7-2; j_gene: TRBJ1-2; abundance: .; d_gene: .; CDR3nt: TGTGCCAGCAGCTTAGGCAGGGACTATGGCTACACCTTC; CDR3aa: CASSLGRDYGYTF
v_gene: TRBV2; j_gene: TRBJ1-4; abundance: .; d_gene: TRBD1; CDR3nt: TGTGCCAGCAGTTCAGGGGGCTTGCGGGAAAAACTGTTTTTT; CDR3aa: CASSSGGLREKLFF
v_gene: TRBV19; j_gene: TRBJ1-2; abundance: .; d_gene: TRBD1; CDR3nt: TGTGCCAGTAGTGACCGGGACAGAAAAGTTCTGGGGCGAGGCTACACCTTC; CDR3aa: CASSDRDRKVLGRGYTF
v_gene: TRBV7-2; j_gene: TRBJ1-3; abundance: .; d_gene: .; CDR3nt: TGTGCCAGCAGCTTAGGCCAGCCAGGGTCTGGAAACACCATATATTTT; CDR3aa: CASSLGQPGSGNTIYF
v_gene: TRBV7-2; j_gene: TRBJ2-2; abundance: .; d_gene: TRBD1; CDR3nt: TGTGCCAGCAGCTCACAGGGGGCAGAGTGGGGGGAGCTGTTTTTT; CDR3aa: CASSSQGAEWGELFF